The 24 T cell receptor beta chains presented below share a single source sample, sequenced in a study of cytomegalovirus exposure and HLA in healthy donors. Sequenced by immunoSEQ multiplex PCR; TCRdb stores in-frame clones only, minus some. The table includes about 130,000 clones, roughly 89% detected once. Material for sequencing was PBMCs. The receptors here all came from a woman between 18 and 29 years old in good health and CMV-seronegative.

The chain couples TRBV5-6 to TRBJ2-3; 8 bases line up with TRBD2. The germline V gene has CDR1 SGHDT and CDR2 YYEEEE. J lost 4 bases, V lost 5 bases, and 9 bases had no gene match. The CDR3 is 15 residues long. The CDR3 reads CASRRTGGRADTQYF. The DNA of the CDR3 is TGTGCCAGCAGGAGAACGGGGGGGCGTGCAGATACGCAGTATTTT.

The chain joins TRBV5-5 to TRBJ2-1; 12 nucleotides agree with TRBD2. Unmatched junction bases numbered 2, after V lost 0 bases and J lost 10 bases. The CDR3 sequence is 14 residues long. Germline values: CDR1 SGHKS, CDR2 YYEKEE (reference sequence). The CDR3 loop reads CASSLGTSGGEQFF. The CDR3 bases are TGTGCCAGCAGCTTGGGTACTAGCGGGGGGGAGCAGTTCTTC.

This clone was seen a handful of times. This rearrangement joins TRBV11-2 to TRBJ2-7; D remains ambiguous. Germline assignment: CDR1 SGHAT and CDR2 FQNNGV. V was clipped by 1 base and J by 2 bases, with 9 bases between them. The CDR3 length is 14 residues. In nucleotides, the CDR3 is TGTGCCAGCAGCTTAGTCGGTGCGACCTACGAGCAGTACTTC. This translates into CASSLVGATYEQYF. Looking up the rest from reference TRBV11-2 and TRBJ2-7 gives the full variable domain: EAGVAQSPRYKIIEKRQSVAFWCNPISGHATLYWYQQILGQGPKLLIQFQNNGVVDDSQLPKDRFSAERLKGVDSTLKIQPAKLEDSAVYLCASSLVGATYEQYFGPGTRLTVT.

The CDR3 loop reads CASSTVPGQGDEKLFF. DNA of the CDR3: TGTGCCAGTAGTACCGTACCGGGACAGGGAGACGAAAAACTGTTTTTT. This chain uses TRBV19 with TRBJ1-4; TRBD1 matches at 9 bases. Looked up from germline, CDR1 is LNHDA and CDR2 is SQIVND (reference sequence). V lost 4 bases, J lost 8 bases, and 11 bases stayed unmatched. The CDR3 spans 16 residues.

The rearrangement joins TRBV9 to TRBJ2-5, with 10 bases fitting TRBD2. Germline values: CDR1 SGDLS, CDR2 YYNGEE. The CDR3 loop spans 16 amino acids. The V gene end was trimmed by 4 bases and the J gene end by 5 bases; junction bases not matched to a gene: 11. CDR3 sequence reads: CASSLGGTSEWETQYF. In DNA, the CDR3 is TGTGCCAGCAGCCTGGGGGGGACTAGCGAATGGGAGACCCAGTACTTC.

In DNA, the CDR3 is TGCGCCAGCAGCTTGGCCCAAGGACAGGCCAACACTGAAGCTTTCTTT. Translating gives CASSLAQGQANTEAFF. V gene TRBV5-1 combines with J gene TRBJ1-1, with 7 bases that match TRBD1. Germline-derived CDR1 and CDR2 are SGHRS and YFSETQ. Trimming cost V 0 bases and J 2 bases; bases outside gene matches: 7. The CDR3 sequence is 16 residues long.

This chain uses TRBV6-6 with TRBJ1-1; no firm D call. Germline V gene data show CDR1 as MNHNY and CDR2 as SVGAGI (reference sequence). Trimming took off 2 bases at V and 0 bases at J, with 4 bases between the two ends. The CDR3 has 13 amino acids. CDR3 DNA sequence: TGTGCCAGCAGTTACGCAGTGAACACTGAAGCTTTCTTT. Translated, it gives CASSYAVNTEAFF.

The CDR3 bases are TGCGCCAGCAGCTTCGAAGGCGGACAGGTATGGGACGAGCAGTACTTC. Its translation is CASSFEGGQVWDEQYF. The chain joins TRBV5-1 to TRBJ2-7; 7 bases fit TRBD1. V lost 2 bases to trimming and J lost 5 bases; unmatched junction nucleotides: 13. Germline V CDR1 and CDR2: SGHRS, YFSETQ. This CDR3 has 16 residues.

The rearrangement links TRBV9 to TRBJ1-1; D is unclear. The CDR3 sequence is 13 residues long. The germline V gene has CDR1 SGDLS and CDR2 YYNGEE. With 4 bases removed from V and 1 base from J, the gap between germline ends came to 8 bases. The CDR3 region has the DNA TGTGCCAGCAGCAAGACAACGAACACTGAAGCTTTCTTT. Translation: CASSKTTNTEAFF. Together with reference TRBV9 and TRBJ1-1, the CDR3 gives the full variable domain: DSGVTQTPKHLITATGQRVTLRCSPRSGDLSVYWYQQSLDQGLQFLIQYYNGEERAKGNILERFSAQQFPDLHSELNLSSLELGDSALYFCASSKTTNTEAFFGQGTRLTVV.

The rearrangement links TRBV19 to TRBJ2-1, with 8 bases fitting TRBD1. V dropped 5 bases and J dropped 5; count of bases not matched to a gene: 8. The CDR3 length is 15 residues. CDR1 is LNHDA and CDR2 is SQIVND in the germline V gene (reference sequence). CDR3 amino acids: CASSFGQGLDNEQFF. CDR3 nucleotides: TGTGCCAGTAGTTTCGGACAGGGTCTCGACAATGAGCAGTTCTTC.

V usage is TRBV11-1 and J usage is TRBJ2-7, with D possibly being TRBD1 (6 bases). Trimming cost V 6 bases and J 3 bases, with 15 bases left between them. The CDR3 runs to 14 residues. CDR1 is SGHAT and CDR2 is FQDESV in the germline V gene (reference sequence). The CDR3 sequence: CASRSKSQGYEQYF. CDR3 coding DNA: TGTGCCAGCAGGTCCAAGTCACAGGGCTACGAGCAGTACTTC.

The chain has TRBV2 and TRBJ2-1; 7 nucleotides line up with TRBD2. The CDR3 runs to 14 residues. CDR1 and CDR2 (germline): SNHLY, FYNNEI. The junction had 6 bases not matched to a gene; V was cut back by 6 bases and J by 4 bases. CDR3 coding DNA: TGTGCCAGCAGACCCGGACTAGTTTACAATGAGCAGTTCTTC. Protein: CASRPGLVYNEQFF. Full variable domain (missing parts from reference TRBV2 and TRBJ2-1): EPEVTQTPSHQVTQMGQEVILRCVPISNHLYFYWYRQILGQKVEFLVSFYNNEISEKSEIFDDQFSVERPDGSNFTLKIRSTKLEDSAMYFCASRPGLVYNEQFFGPGTRLTVL.

This chain uses TRBV5-1 with TRBJ2-5; tentative D call: TRBD2 (7 bases). The germline gives CDR1 SGHRS, CDR2 YFSETQ. CDR3 length equals 14 residues. Trimming took 4 bases from V and 3 from J, leaving 13 bases between them. As DNA, the CDR3 is TGCGCCAGCAGCATTGGGGGGGACAAAGAGACCCAGTACTTC. This sequence encodes CASSIGGDKETQYF.

The CDR3 protein is CASSTNQLAGNYNEQFF. As DNA, the CDR3 is TGTGCCAGCTCAACGAACCAACTAGCGGGGAACTACAATGAGCAGTTCTTC. The chain combines TRBV18 with TRBJ2-1; 10 bases map to TRBD2. The CDR3 covers 17 residues. Germline CDR1 is KGHSH and CDR2 is LQKENI. With 5 bases clipped from V and 3 bases from J, the junction kept 10 bases outside the gene matches.

This sequence joins TRBV7-9 and TRBJ1-1; TRBD1 matches 7 bases. The CDR3 is made up of 16 amino acids. CDR1 is SEHNR, CDR2 FQNEAQ, per germline (reference sequence). Germline trimming cut 5 bases from V and 1 base from J; bases unmatched to any gene: 10. The CDR3 loop is CASSRQGGRGNTEAFF. The CDR3 bases are TGTGCCAGCAGCCGACAAGGGGGCAGAGGGAACACTGAAGCTTTCTTT. Full variable domain (outside the CDR3, taken from reference TRBV7-9 and TRBJ1-1): DTGVSQNPRHKITKRGQNVTFRCDPISEHNRLYWYRQTLGQGPEFLTYFQNEAQLEKSRLLSDRFSAERPKGSFSTLEIQRTEQGDSAMYLCASSRQGGRGNTEAFFGQGTRLTVV.

The chain combines TRBV18 with TRBJ1-2, with 7 bases that match TRBD1. V lost 2 bases and J lost 2; bases outside the gene matches: 2. The CDR3 runs to 14 residues. Germline lookup yields CDR1 KGHSH and CDR2 LQKENI. CDR3 residues: CASSPGQANYGYTF. In nucleotides, the CDR3 is TGTGCCAGCTCACCAGGACAGGCCAACTATGGCTACACCTTC.

This clone showed up just once. The chain combines TRBV5-1 with TRBJ2-2; weak D call: TRBD2 (5 bases). The CDR3 contains 12 residues. Trimming pared 10 bases from V and 3 bases from J, leaving 10 bases between. From germline, CDR1 is SGHRS and CDR2 YFSETQ. The CDR3, as DNA: TGCGCCTACAGAGCGGACACCGGGGAGCTGTTTTTT. Translating it yields CAYRADTGELFF.

The chain uses TRBV5-1 and TRBJ1-2; D possibly corresponds to TRBD1 (5 bases). The CDR3 is made up of 14 amino acids. Germline CDR1 reads SGHRS; CDR2 reads YFSETQ. V lost 4 bases, J lost 1 base, and 11 bases lay in between. Here the CDR3 reads CASSPMGGNYGYTF. The CDR3 DNA reads TGCGCCAGCAGCCCCATGGGGGGTAACTATGGCTACACCTTC.

This chain connects TRBV5-4 to TRBJ2-7; D remains unclear. From germline, CDR1 is SGHNT and CDR2 YYREEE (reference sequence). V gave up 0 bases and J gave up 3 bases, with 10 bases separating them. This CDR3 is 14 amino acids long. The CDR3 here is CASSLEGAGYEQYF. The CDR3 DNA is TGTGCCAGCAGCTTGGAAGGTGCAGGCTACGAGCAGTACTTC.

The gene calls are TRBV6-1 and TRBJ2-2, with D maybe TRBD1 (5 bases). The CDR3 spans 14 residues. V was clipped by 7 bases and J by 0 bases, with 9 bases between them. CDR1 is MNHNS, CDR2 SASEGT, per germline. CDR3 DNA: TGTGCCAGCATTCAGGGTACGAACACCGGGGAGCTGTTTTTT. Amino acid sequence: CASIQGTNTGELFF.

A note on this clone: The junction departs from the called germline gene at one end, perhaps through a read error. The chain recombines TRBV2 with TRBJ2-1; D unresolved. The CDR3 totals 13 residues. Germline V lookup: CDR1 SNHLY, CDR2 FYNNEI. This CDR3 reads CASSESGFGELFF. The CDR3 DNA sequence: TGTGCCAGCAGTGAAAGTGGATTCGGAGAGCTGTTCTTC. Looking up the rest from reference TRBV2 and TRBJ2-1 gives the full variable domain: EPEVTQTPSHQVTQMGQEVILRCVPISNHLYFYWYRQILGQKVEFLVSFYNNEISEKSEIFDDQFSVERPDGSNFTLKIRSTKLEDSAMYFCASSESGFGELFFGPGTRLTVL.

The chain employs TRBV7-7 and TRBJ2-2; D unclear. With 2 bases removed from V and 0 bases from J, the gap between germline ends came to 4 bases. This CDR3 has 14 amino acids. The germline gives CDR1 SSHAT, CDR2 FNYEAQ (reference sequence). This CDR3 is CASSLQTNTGELFF. Written as DNA, the CDR3 is TGTGCCAGCAGCTTACAGACGAACACCGGGGAGCTGTTTTTT.

This sequence joins TRBV4-2 and TRBJ1-4; possible D gene TRBD1, 5 bases. V lost 1 base and J lost 2, with 5 bases in between. CDR1 is LGHNA and CDR2 is YNFKEQ in the germline V gene. The CDR3 runs to 14 residues. The CDR3 here is CASSQGQTNEKLFF. CDR3 sequence (DNA): TGTGCCAGCAGCCAAGGACAGACTAATGAAAAACTGTTTTTT.

This chain connects TRBV7-6 to TRBJ2-7; D unclear. The V end lost 1 base, the J end lost 4 bases, and 5 bases lay between the germline ends. Germline V gene sequence: CDR1 SGHVS, CDR2 FNYEAQ. The CDR3 runs 12 residues. CDR3 loop: CASSLGAYEQYF. In DNA, the CDR3 is TGTGCCAGCAGCTTAGGAGCGTACGAGCAGTACTTC. The whole variable domain, filled in from reference TRBV7-6 and TRBJ2-7, reads GAGVSQSPRYKVTKRGQDVALRCDPISGHVSLYWYRQALGQGPEFLTYFNYEAQQDKSGLPNDRFSAERPEGSISTLTIQRTEQRDSAMYRCASSLGAYEQYFGPGTRLTVT.